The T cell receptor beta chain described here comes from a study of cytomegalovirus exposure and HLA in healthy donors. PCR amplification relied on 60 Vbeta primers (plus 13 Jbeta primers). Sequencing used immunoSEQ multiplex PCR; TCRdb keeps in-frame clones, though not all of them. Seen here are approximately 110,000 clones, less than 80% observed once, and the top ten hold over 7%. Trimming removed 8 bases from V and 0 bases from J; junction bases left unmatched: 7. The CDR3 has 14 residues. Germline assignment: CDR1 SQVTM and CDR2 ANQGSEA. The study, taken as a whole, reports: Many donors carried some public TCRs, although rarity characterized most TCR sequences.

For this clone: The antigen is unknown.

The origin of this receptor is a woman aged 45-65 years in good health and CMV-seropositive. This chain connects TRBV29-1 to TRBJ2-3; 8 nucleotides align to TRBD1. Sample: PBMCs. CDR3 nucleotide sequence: TGCAGCTCTAGGACAGGGCTAAGCACAGATACGCAGTATTTT. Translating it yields CSSRTGLSTDTQYF.